These 32 T cell receptor beta chains were sequenced from one sample in a study of CD8 T cells in Susac syndrome. Random hexamers primed reverse transcription of about 0.5 to 1 ug RNA. TCRdb used MiXCR to reprocess the immunoSEQ multiplex PCR reads, holding one entry per CDR3 protein. The sample lists about 430,000 distinct CDR3 sequences; approximately 85% were seen once. Input material: CD8+ T cells from PBMCs. These receptors all stem from a human donor with multiple sclerosis.

In its sample, this clonotype was seen once. V usage is TRBV20-1 and J usage is TRBJ1-1; D is unclear. In germline, CDR1 is DFQATT, CDR2 SNEGSKA (reference sequence). The CDR3 loop spans 10 amino acids. The ends were cut back, 5 bases at V and 6 bases at J, with 7 bases in the middle. The CDR3 is CSARLPEAFF. CDR3 in DNA: TGCAGTGCTCGCCTCCCTGAAGCTTTCTTT.

J is TRBJ2-2 and V is TRBV6-1, with 10 bases matching TRBD1. Trimming cost V 8 bases and J 9 bases; bases outside gene matches: 9. The CDR3 extends over 14 amino acids. Germline CDR1 reads MNHNS; CDR2 reads SASEGT. The CDR3 reads CASSDRGQGWELFF. CDR3 bases: TGTGCCAGCTCCGACAGGGGGCAGGGATGGGAGCTGTTTTTT.

The chain combines TRBV27 with TRBJ2-3; D could derive from TRBD1 or TRBD2 (5 bases each). Germline-derived CDR1 and CDR2 are MNHEY and SMNVEV (reference sequence). The CDR3 runs to 18 residues. V shed 1 base and J shed 6 bases, with 23 bases lying between them. The CDR3 spells CASSLWDPRKRGGDTQYF. The CDR3 nucleotides are TGTGCCAGCAGTTTATGGGACCCTCGTAAGAGGGGCGGGGATACGCAGTATTTT.

This chain joins TRBV9 and TRBJ2-1; no reliable D call. Trimming removed 0 bases at V and 1 base at J, with 14 bases between. The CDR3 is 17 amino acids. CDR1 is SGDLS, CDR2 YYNGEE, per germline. The CDR3 coding sequence is TGTGCCAGCAGCGTAGAGGAAGCGCTTTATTCCTACAATGAGCAGTTCTTC. Translation: CASSVEEALYSYNEQFF.

The V and J genes are TRBV28 and TRBJ2-3; 10 nucleotides agree with TRBD2. This CDR3 comprises 16 residues. After removal of 6 bases from V and 3 bases from J, the junction contained 9 bases not matched to a gene. In germline, CDR1 is MDHEN, CDR2 SYDVKM. CDR3 sequence: CASSVLAGERTDTQYF. The DNA of the CDR3 is TGTGCCAGCAGCGTTCTAGCGGGAGAGAGGACAGATACGCAGTATTTT.

The genes are TRBV9 and TRBJ2-7; unclear D gene. Trimming left V 0 bases short and J 3 bases short, with 10 bases between. The CDR3 has 14 amino acids. Per germline, CDR1 SGDLS and CDR2 YYNGEE. The CDR3 DNA follows: TGTGCCAGCAGCGTAGACTCGATCGGCTACGAGCAGTACTTC. Its protein is CASSVDSIGYEQYF.

J is TRBJ2-2 and V is TRBV6-2 or TRBV6-3; D gene uncertain. The ends were cut back, 3 bases at V and 7 bases at J, with 9 bases in the middle. CDR1 MNHEY and CDR2 SVGEGT come from the germline V gene. CDR3 length: 13 residues. The chain's CDR3 is CASSYDSIGELFF. The CDR3 DNA reads TGTGCCAGCAGTTATGACTCGATCGGGGAGCTGTTTTTT.

This chain links TRBV6-1 with TRBJ2-1; a weak D match, TRBD1 (5 bases). Trimming took off 11 bases at V and 9 bases at J, with 20 bases between the two ends. There are 13 residues in the CDR3. Per germline, CDR1 MNHNS and CDR2 SASEGT. The CDR3 sequence is CASLRGQEGEQFF. The CDR3 DNA follows: TGTGCCTCCCTAAGGGGCCAGGAAGGTGAGCAGTTCTTC.

This chain uses TRBV7-8 with TRBJ2-1, with 11 bases lining up with TRBD1. The CDR3 consists of 15 residues. Germline CDR1 SGHVS, CDR2 FQNEAQ. J lost 7 bases, V lost 5 bases, and 7 bases had no gene match. The CDR3 is CASSLRDRGKNEQFF. DNA of the CDR3: TGTGCCAGCAGCCTCCGGGACAGGGGGAAAAATGAGCAGTTCTTC.

The chain couples TRBV28 to TRBJ2-1; 7 bases align to TRBD1. Germline V CDR1 and CDR2: MDHEN, SYDVKM. This CDR3 comprises 15 residues. Unmatched junction bases numbered 8, after V lost 5 bases and J lost 4 bases. CDR3 protein: CASSADGDRYNEQFF. CDR3 bases: TGTGCCAGCAGTGCGGATGGGGACAGATACAATGAGCAGTTCTTC.

This clonotype was seen only a few times. This chain uses TRBV6-1 with TRBJ1-1; D call uncertain. V dropped 4 bases and J dropped 8 bases, with 11 bases sitting between them. The CDR3 has 12 residues. The germline V gene has CDR1 MNHNS and CDR2 SASEGT. Written as DNA, the CDR3 is TGTGCCAGCAGTGGTCTGGGAGTCGAAGCTTTCTTT. Residues: CASSGLGVEAFF.

This clonotype was found a few times. This chain links TRBV27 with TRBJ2-1; 7 nucleotides match TRBD1. With 3 bases clipped from V and 3 bases from J, the junction kept 2 bases outside the gene matches. The germline V gene encodes CDR1 MNHEY and CDR2 SMNVEV (reference sequence). There are 14 residues in the CDR3. The CDR3 protein is CASSFGQDYNEQFF. The CDR3, as DNA: TGTGCCAGCAGTTTCGGACAGGACTACAATGAGCAGTTCTTC.

The rearrangement links TRBV13 to TRBJ1-6, with D perhaps matching TRBD1 (5 bases). The length of the CDR3 is 15 residues. The V end lost 5 bases, the J end lost 6 bases, and 14 bases lay between the germline ends. From germline, CDR1 is PRHDT and CDR2 FYEKMQ (reference sequence). CDR3 DNA sequence: TGTGCCAGCAGCGGACTCGGAGGGGCTAATTCACCCCTCCACTTT. Translated, it gives CASSGLGGANSPLHF.

The V call is TRBV2, the J call TRBJ1-1; unclear D gene. The germline gives CDR1 SNHLY, CDR2 FYNNEI. The length of the CDR3 is 12 residues. V lost 1 base, J lost 8 bases, and 8 bases lay in between. The CDR3 sequence is CASSEVTNEAFF. The CDR3 DNA sequence: TGTGCCAGCAGTGAAGTTACAAACGAAGCTTTCTTT.

The chain employs TRBV20-1 and TRBJ2-1, with 12 bases matching TRBD2. The V segment lost 0 bases and the J segment 4 bases; nucleotides outside the gene matches: 4. Per germline, CDR1 DFQATT and CDR2 SNEGSKA (reference sequence). The CDR3 has 16 amino acids. The CDR3 loop reads CSARETSGSIYNEQFF. The CDR3 DNA sequence: TGCAGTGCTAGAGAGACTAGCGGGAGTATTTACAATGAGCAGTTCTTC.

The CDR3 reads CSAVVDTQYF. CDR3 nucleotides: TGCAGCGCTGTGGTAGATACGCAGTATTTT. The rearrangement uses TRBV29-1 and TRBJ2-3; no clear D gene. Germline V gene sequence: CDR1 SQVTM, CDR2 ANQGSEA. V dropped 7 bases and J dropped 5 bases, with 7 bases sitting between them. This CDR3 is built from 10 residues.

The V call is TRBV5-1, the J call TRBJ1-6; no firm D call. CDR3 length equals 14 residues. Trimming cost V 3 bases and J 10 bases, with 14 bases left between them. Per germline, CDR1 SGHRS and CDR2 YFSETQ. The DNA for the CDR3 is TGCGCCAGCAGCTCGCCGGGGTCCCTCTCACCCCTCCACTTT. Its protein product is CASSSPGSLSPLHF.

The chain is built from TRBV12-3 or TRBV12-4 and TRBJ1-2, with TRBD1 matching 12 bases. The trim removed 8 bases at V and 7 bases at J, leaving 8 bases unmatched. The CDR3 length is 14 residues. The DNA of the CDR3 is TGTGCCAGCGGCCGGGGACAGGGGGCCTTTGGCTACACCTTC. Amino acid sequence: CASGRGQGAFGYTF.

The chain joins TRBV10-3 to TRBJ1-1; 8 bases fit TRBD1. The CDR3 extends over 12 amino acids. Losses at the gene ends were 10 bases for V and 3 bases for J; bases not matched to a gene: 4. The germline gives CDR1 ENHRY, CDR2 SYGVKD. In nucleotides, the CDR3 is TGTGCCACCCAGGGGGCGGACACTGAAGCTTTCTTT. Protein sequence: CATQGADTEAFF.

The rearrangement joins TRBV6-5 to TRBJ2-2; 11 bases are a match to TRBD1. V trimming: 3 bases; J trimming: 5 bases; junction bases outside the gene matches: 5. The CDR3 length is 16 residues. Germline-derived CDR1 and CDR2 are MNHEY and SVGAGI. CDR3 residues: CASSYYGTGGTGELFF. Written as DNA, the CDR3 is TGTGCCAGCAGTTATTATGGGACAGGGGGAACCGGGGAGCTGTTTTTT.

J is TRBJ2-5 and V is TRBV7-9; D not resolved. The CDR3 has 13 amino acids. The V and J ends lost 6 bases and 2 bases respectively, with 10 bases between them. Germline values: CDR1 SEHNR, CDR2 FQNEAQ (reference sequence). CDR3 residues: CASSRDGQETQYF. DNA for the CDR3: TGTGCCAGCAGTCGAGACGGTCAAGAGACCCAGTACTTC.

The CDR3 protein is CASSTPGDTQYF. The CDR3 nucleotides are TGTGCCAGCAGTACTCCAGGGGATACGCAGTATTTT. The chain joins TRBV7-9 to TRBJ2-3; the D gene is possibly TRBD1 (5 bases). V dropped 6 bases and J dropped 6 bases, with 10 bases sitting between them. Looked up from germline, CDR1 is SEHNR and CDR2 is FQNEAQ (reference sequence). The CDR3 runs to 12 residues.

This sequence joins TRBV7-9 and TRBJ2-1; 8 bases agree with TRBD2. Per the germline V gene, CDR1 is SEHNR and CDR2 is FQNEAQ (reference sequence). This CDR3 has 16 amino acids. The V segment lost 5 bases and the J segment 4 bases; nucleotides outside the gene matches: 10. The CDR3 nucleotides are TGTGCCAGCAGCCCCCGTACCGGGACTAGGTACAATGAGCAGTTCTTC. Translated: CASSPRTGTRYNEQFF.

The rearrangement uses TRBV30 and TRBJ1-3; D gene ambiguous. The germline CDR1 and CDR2 sequences are GTSNPN and SVGIG (reference sequence). The CDR3 sequence is 14 residues long. The V end was cut by 4 bases, the J end by 2 bases, with 12 bases between. The CDR3 DNA sequence: TGTGCCTGGAATCTGGGGAGTGCTGGAAACACCATATATTTT. Translated, it gives CAWNLGSAGNTIYF.

V is TRBV2 and J is TRBJ2-1; 7 nucleotides line up with TRBD1. Trimming cost V 7 bases and J 5 bases; bases outside gene matches: 8. Germline lookup yields CDR1 SNHLY and CDR2 FYNNEI. CDR3 length: 14 residues. CDR3 amino acids: CASNLVGTDNEQFF. CDR3 nucleotides: TGTGCCAGCAATCTTGTAGGGACAGACAATGAGCAGTTCTTC.

This clonotype was counted once. The rearrangement links TRBV4-1 to TRBJ2-2; a possible D gene is TRBD1 (6 bases). Trimming left V 4 bases short and J 7 bases short, with 16 bases between. CDR1 and CDR2 (germline): MGHRA, YSYEKL. This CDR3 contains 15 residues. The CDR3 coding sequence is TGCGCCAGCAGCCGACAAGGACAGACGAGCGGGGAGCTGTTTTTT. Protein product: CASSRQGQTSGELFF.

V and J are TRBV7-9 and TRBJ2-5, with unresolved D. V lost 4 bases to trimming and J lost 1 base, with 10 bases between them. CDR1 is SEHNR, CDR2 FQNEAQ, per germline (reference sequence). This CDR3 spans 14 amino acids. The CDR3 loop reads CASSSDPSQETQYF. CDR3 DNA: TGTGCCAGCAGCTCCGACCCGAGCCAAGAGACCCAGTACTTC.

This chain uses TRBV7-9 with TRBJ2-7; possibly TRBD2 for D (6 bases). Trimming left V 3 bases short and J 0 bases short, with 12 bases between. The CDR3 extends over 15 amino acids. CDR1 is SEHNR and CDR2 is FQNEAQ in the germline V gene (reference sequence). The chain's CDR3 is CASSFSSAASYEQYF. The CDR3 nucleotides read TGTGCCAGCAGCTTTTCTAGCGCGGCCTCCTACGAGCAGTACTTC. The variable domain in full, completed from reference TRBV7-9 and TRBJ2-7, reads DTGVSQNPRHKITKRGQNVTFRCDPISEHNRLYWYRQTLGQGPEFLTYFQNEAQLEKSRLLSDRFSAERPKGSFSTLEIQRTEQGDSAMYLCASSFSSAASYEQYFGPGTRLTVT.

The rearrangement joins TRBV27 to TRBJ1-1; maybe TRBD1 (6 bases). Trimming cost V 3 bases and J 3 bases, with 8 bases left between them. There are 13 residues in the CDR3. Per germline, CDR1 MNHEY and CDR2 SMNVEV (reference sequence). The CDR3 spells CASSFYRDTEAFF. CDR3 bases: TGTGCCAGCAGTTTTTACAGGGACACTGAAGCTTTCTTT.

This chain links TRBV5-4 with TRBJ2-7; 7 bases are shared with TRBD2. The germline V gene has CDR1 SGHNT and CDR2 YYREEE (reference sequence). V was pared by 4 bases and J by 5 bases, with 9 bases of the junction left unmatched. The CDR3 runs 14 residues. CDR3 sequence reads: CASSDHGGGDEQYF. Here the CDR3 DNA reads TGTGCCAGCAGCGATCATGGCGGGGGAGACGAGCAGTACTTC.

This chain joins TRBV28 and TRBJ1-2; 9 nucleotides line up with TRBD1. Germline V gene data show CDR1 as MDHEN and CDR2 as SYDVKM. V was clipped by 5 bases and J by 4 bases; unmatched bases: 2. This CDR3 spans 13 amino acids. CDR3: CASSPDRGYGYTF. The CDR3 DNA is TGTGCCAGCAGTCCGGACAGGGGCTATGGCTACACCTTC.

The V and J genes are TRBV29-1 and TRBJ1-1; 7 nucleotides match TRBD1. Germline lookup yields CDR1 SQVTM and CDR2 ANQGSEA. The trim removed 6 bases at V and 0 bases at J, leaving 4 bases unmatched. The CDR3 is 13 residues long. The CDR3 here is CSVQGDLNTEAFF. The CDR3 DNA sequence: TGCAGCGTCCAGGGGGATCTGAACACTGAAGCTTTCTTT.